The rows below give T cell receptor beta chains drawn from one sample of a study of shared clonotypes between healthy human individuals. Clones were read by immunoSEQ multiplex PCR, and TCRdb kept only the in-frame ones, dropping some. The repertoire holds more than 2 million clones, with under 97% as singletons. Material: naive CD4+ T cells sorted from blood. These receptors were obtained from a man in his late teens or twenties in good health. Each CDR3 is given with its conserved first and last residue. A row's size may be missing; if present it is once, few, many or a size class.

v_call	clone_size	j_call	cdr3_aa
TRBV6-5	NA	TRBJ1-1	CASTEGRTRTFF
TRBV28	NA	TRBJ1-5	CASNTGGNQPQHF
TRBV5-6	once	TRBJ2-2	CASSPARAGTGELFF
TRBV5-4	NA	TRBJ1-4	CASSLDSVEKLFF
TRBV4-1	once	TRBJ2-6	CASSQVSRGPLSGANVLTF
TRBV6-5	NA	TRBJ2-1	CASSYSWGLYNEQFF
TRBV21-1	NA	TRBJ1-2	CASSIDGTEGGYTF
TRBV2	NA	TRBJ2-5	CASSLTTLEETQYF
TRBV28	NA	TRBJ1-2	CASSLWSRAASYGYTF
TRBV28	NA	TRBJ2-7	CASSLSGMGPYEQYF
TRBV7-2	NA	TRBJ1-5	CASSLGTGNQPQHF
TRBV10-3	once	TRBJ1-1	CATTMDREAFF
TRBV6-1	NA	TRBJ1-4	CASSAVTTNEKLFF
TRBV14	NA	TRBJ1-5	CASSRWDRDQPQHF
TRBV28	NA	TRBJ2-7	CASSLAGVGAYEQYF
TRBV6-1	NA	TRBJ2-2	CATSRTGELFF
TRBV2	NA	TRBJ2-1	CASREIGTSGEQFF
TRBV6-1	NA	TRBJ2-4	CASSEAPRGGVTLAKNIQYF
TRBV5-1	NA	TRBJ2-1	CASSLDSGGNNEQFF
TRBV9	NA	TRBJ2-1	CASSATRGDEQFF
TRBV30	NA	TRBJ1-4	CAWSPPPTQLGLFF
TRBV21-1	NA	TRBJ1-6	CASSKPDRAKSSYNSPLHF
TRBV5-6	NA	TRBJ1-2	CASREQGSLSEGYTF
TRBV18	once	TRBJ2-5	CASSPGQGRETQYF
TRBV11-2	NA	TRBJ2-3	CASSFDVGTDTQYF
TRBV9	NA	TRBJ2-2	CASSLGNRDRTGELFF
TRBV7-9	NA	TRBJ2-1	CASSPGTSGTIGGWNEQFF
TRBV5-1	NA	TRBJ2-7	CASSPHTGSVGEQYF
TRBV10-2	NA	TRBJ1-6	CASSLQAGPSNSPLHF
TRBV6-6	NA	TRBJ2-7	CASTDRGSYEQYF
TRBV7-9	NA	TRBJ1-6	CASSRPGTTNSPLHF
TRBV6-6	NA	TRBJ1-6	CASSYASYNSPLHF
TRBV5-1	NA	TRBJ1-1	CASSLEEGLNTEAFF
TRBV2	NA	TRBJ2-2	CASRQGPTGELFF
TRBV25-1	NA	TRBJ2-5	CASSDTTGPETQYF
TRBV4-1	NA	TRBJ1-3	CASSRPQGGSGNTIYF
TRBV28	NA	TRBJ2-5	CASSSGTVIQETQYF
TRBV7-8	NA	TRBJ1-2	CASSLAPIKYGYTF
TRBV2	NA	TRBJ2-5	CASSVPSGGLETQYF
TRBV25-1	NA	TRBJ2-7	CASSETVTGPSYEQYF
TRBV30	NA	TRBJ2-1	CAWTRSIYNEQFF
TRBV11-2	NA	TRBJ1-6	CASSGTAPNSPLHF
TRBV6-1	NA	TRBJ1-4	CASGGVSANEKLFF
TRBV7-2	NA	TRBJ1-5	CASSLEGGSQPQHF
TRBV11-3	NA	TRBJ2-1	CASSLAGSSYNEQFF
TRBV9	NA	TRBJ2-2	CASRRQGNTGELFF
TRBV10-3	NA	TRBJ2-5	CAISRGSQETQYF
TRBV9	NA	TRBJ2-3	CASSVGDRGTDTQYF
TRBV9	NA	TRBJ2-1	CASGLAGGDEQFF
TRBV6-6	NA	TRBJ1-4	CASLPYGRGKNEKLFF
TRBV29-1	NA	TRBJ1-2	CSVRTVVEGYTF
TRBV7-4	NA	TRBJ1-4	CASSLDEKLFF
TRBV5-1	NA	TRBJ2-2	CASSSGHTNTGELFF
TRBV5-1	NA	TRBJ2-7	CASSLATRSYEQYF